These 12 T cell receptor beta chains originate from one sample sequenced in a study of cytomegalovirus exposure and HLA in healthy donors. Assay: immunoSEQ multiplex PCR; the TCRdb copy retains only in-frame clones and omits some. Among about 70,000 clones listed, around 94% were seen once. Sequencing was performed on PBMCs. All receptors derive from a woman younger than 35 in good health and CMV-seropositive.

The J gene is TRBJ1-5, the V gene TRBV19; D not resolved. Germline-derived CDR1 and CDR2 are LNHDA and SQIVND (reference sequence). The CDR3 contains 13 residues. The V end was cut by 7 bases, the J end by 5 bases, with 12 bases between. For the CDR3, the DNA is TGTGCCAGTAATTTGAGGAGAGATCAGCCCCAGCATTTT. Its translation is CASNLRRDQPQHF.

The rearrangement joins TRBV30 to TRBJ2-7; tentatively, D is TRBD1 (5 bases). Germline lookup yields CDR1 GTSNPN and CDR2 SVGIG (reference sequence). The CDR3 has 13 residues. V gave up 1 base and J gave up 2 bases, with 9 bases separating them. The CDR3 nucleotides are TGTGCCTGGAGTGGAGACAGAGCCTACGAGCAGTACTTC. Amino acid sequence: CAWSGDRAYEQYF.

V and J are TRBV28 and TRBJ1-2; TRBD1 might be the D (5 bases). Trimming stripped 1 base from V and 13 bases from J, with 16 bases between. CDR3 size: 13 residues. Germline V CDR1 and CDR2: MDHEN, SYDVKM. The CDR3 reads CASSLSGEGRITF. Written as DNA, the CDR3 is TGTGCCAGCAGTTTATCGGGTGAGGGGAGGATCACCTTC.

This chain uses TRBV7-8 with TRBJ2-2; 13 bases fit TRBD2. This CDR3 is 16 amino acids long. Germline V gives CDR1 SGHVS, CDR2 FQNEAQ. V trimming: 5 bases; J trimming: 4 bases; junction bases outside the gene matches: 4. As DNA, the CDR3 is TGTGCCAGCAGCACCCGACTAGCGGGAGGCACCGGGGAGCTGTTTTTT. It encodes CASSTRLAGGTGELFF. The full variable domain, in which reference TRBV7-8 and TRBJ2-2 provide the parts outside the CDR3, is GAGVSQSPRYKVAKRGQDVALRCDPISGHVSLFWYQQALGQGPEFLTYFQNEAQLDKSGLPSDRFFAERPEGSVSTLKIQRTQQEDSAVYLCASSTRLAGGTGELFFGEGSRLTVL.

Written as DNA, the CDR3 is TGCGCCAGCAGTGAGGTATCACTAGCGGGCACAGATACGCAGTATTTT. Amino acids: CASSEVSLAGTDTQYF. V is TRBV10-2 and J is TRBJ2-3; the match to TRBD2 covers 8 bases. The CDR3 runs 16 residues. Germline CDR1 and CDR2: WSHSY and SAAADI. With V trimmed by 2 bases and J by 1 base, 5 bases remained unmatched.

This chain links TRBV4-1 with TRBJ2-1; a possible D gene is TRBD2 (6 bases). There are 16 residues in the CDR3. The V end lost 1 base, the J end lost 6 bases, and 16 bases lay between the germline ends. In germline, CDR1 is MGHRA, CDR2 YSYEKL. The CDR3: CASSQVSEGNVNEQFF. CDR3 in DNA: TGCGCCAGCAGCCAAGTCTCGGAGGGAAATGTCAATGAGCAGTTCTTC.

The chain employs TRBV7-9 and TRBJ2-1; 7 nucleotides match TRBD2. The CDR3 is 13 amino acids. V lost 3 bases and J lost 13; bases outside the gene matches: 9. Germline CDR1 is SEHNR and CDR2 is FQNEAQ (reference sequence). CDR3 residues: CASSLRTSKEQFF. Here the CDR3 DNA reads TGTGCCAGCAGCTTGAGGACTAGTAAGGAACAGTTCTTC.

The rearrangement links TRBV7-8 to TRBJ2-7, with D possibly matching TRBD2 (6 bases). The CDR3 is 15 residues long. Germline V gives CDR1 SGHVS, CDR2 FQNEAQ. Trimming took 5 bases from V and 4 from J, leaving 18 bases between them. The CDR3 DNA sequence: TGTGCCAGCAGCCCCGCCGCGGGAAGGACTTACGAGCAGTACTTC. Translated: CASSPAAGRTYEQYF.

The rearrangement joins TRBV6-1 to TRBJ1-4; D possibly corresponds to TRBD1 (5 bases). The CDR3 spans 14 residues. Germline assignment: CDR1 MNHNS and CDR2 SASEGT. The germline V and J ends were trimmed by 3 bases and 8 bases, with 13 bases remaining between them. CDR3 coding DNA: TGTGCCAGCAGTGAGGGGGGGGTGGGGGAAAAACTGTTTTTT. Encoded protein: CASSEGGVGEKLFF.

The chain couples TRBV6-5 to TRBJ1-2; D remains ambiguous. Germline-derived CDR1 and CDR2 are MNHEY and SVGAGI. This CDR3 spans 14 amino acids. V was trimmed by 5 bases and J by 2 bases, leaving 12 bases between them. CDR3 residues: CASSPPPSNYGYTF. DNA for the CDR3: TGTGCCAGCAGTCCCCCCCCCTCGAACTATGGCTACACCTTC.

This chain joins TRBV6-1 and TRBJ2-1; 13 bases agree with TRBD2. Trimming at V came to 4 bases and at J to 2 bases, leaving 5 bases not matched to a gene. The germline V gene has CDR1 MNHNS and CDR2 SASEGT. CDR3 length: 17 amino acids. DNA for the CDR3: TGTGCCAGCAGTGTGACTAGCGGGGGGTCGACCTACAATGAGCAGTTCTTC. Protein sequence: CASSVTSGGSTYNEQFF.

This chain links TRBV23-1 with TRBJ2-7; 8 bases agree with TRBD2. TRBV23-1 is sorted into the ORF group, with uncertain function. This CDR3 is built from 16 residues. V lost 0 bases to trimming and J lost 6 bases; unmatched junction nucleotides: 10. CDR3 loop: CASSQSSRGGFFEQYF. CDR3 in DNA: TGCGCCAGCAGTCAATCGAGTCGGGGGGGCTTCTTCGAGCAGTACTTC.